This T cell receptor beta chain was captured in a study of cytomegalovirus exposure and HLA in healthy donors. Per the germline V gene, CDR1 is SGHVS and CDR2 is FQNEAQ. Trimming removed 2 bases at V and 1 base at J, with 8 bases between. This CDR3 comprises 15 residues. Here immunoSEQ multiplex PCR was the method, and the copy in TCRdb shows in-frame clones only, minus some. The sample contains some 84,000 clones, under 95% of which appear only once. The chain has TRBV7-8 and TRBJ2-2; D remains unclear. The specimen sequenced was PBMCs. The TCR originated in a man in his thirties or forties in good health and CMV-seronegative. CDR3: CASSLLRMNTGELFF. The CDR3 region has the DNA TGTGCCAGCAGCTTATTGAGGATGAACACCGGGGAGCTGTTTTTT.